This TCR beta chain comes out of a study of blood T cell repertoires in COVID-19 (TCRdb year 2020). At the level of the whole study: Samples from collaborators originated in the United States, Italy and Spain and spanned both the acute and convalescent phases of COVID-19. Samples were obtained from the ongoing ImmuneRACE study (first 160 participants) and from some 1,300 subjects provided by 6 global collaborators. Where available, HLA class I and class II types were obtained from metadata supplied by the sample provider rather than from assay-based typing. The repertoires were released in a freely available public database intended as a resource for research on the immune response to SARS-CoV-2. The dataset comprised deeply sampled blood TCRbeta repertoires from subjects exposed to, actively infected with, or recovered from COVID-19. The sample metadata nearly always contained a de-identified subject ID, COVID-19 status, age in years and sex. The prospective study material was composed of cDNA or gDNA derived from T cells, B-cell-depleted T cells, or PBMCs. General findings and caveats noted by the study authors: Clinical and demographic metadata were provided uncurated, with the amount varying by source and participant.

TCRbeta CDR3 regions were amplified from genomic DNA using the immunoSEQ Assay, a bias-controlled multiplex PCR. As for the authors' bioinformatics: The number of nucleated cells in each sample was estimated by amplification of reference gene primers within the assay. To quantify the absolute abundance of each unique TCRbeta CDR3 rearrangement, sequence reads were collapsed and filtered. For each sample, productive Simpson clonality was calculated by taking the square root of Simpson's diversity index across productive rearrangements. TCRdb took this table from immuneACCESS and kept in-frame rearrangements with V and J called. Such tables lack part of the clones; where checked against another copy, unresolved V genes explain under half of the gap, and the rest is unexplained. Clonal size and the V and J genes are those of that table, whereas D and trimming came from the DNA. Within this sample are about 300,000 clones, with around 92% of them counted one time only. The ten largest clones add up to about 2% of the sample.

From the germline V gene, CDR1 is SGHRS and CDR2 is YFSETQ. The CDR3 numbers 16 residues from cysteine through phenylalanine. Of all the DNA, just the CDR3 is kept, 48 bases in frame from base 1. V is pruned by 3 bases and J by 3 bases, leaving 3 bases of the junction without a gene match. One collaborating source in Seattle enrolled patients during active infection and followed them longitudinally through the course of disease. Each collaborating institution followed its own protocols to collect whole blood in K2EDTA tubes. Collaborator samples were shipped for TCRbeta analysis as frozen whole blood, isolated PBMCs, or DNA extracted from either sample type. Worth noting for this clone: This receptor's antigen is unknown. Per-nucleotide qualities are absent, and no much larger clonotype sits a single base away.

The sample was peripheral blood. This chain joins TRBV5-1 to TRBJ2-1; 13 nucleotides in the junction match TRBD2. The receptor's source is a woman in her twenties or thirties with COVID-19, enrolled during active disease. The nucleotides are TGCGCCAGCAGCTCTAGGACTAGCGGGGGCTACAATGAGCAGTTCTTC. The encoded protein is CASSSRTSGGYNEQFF. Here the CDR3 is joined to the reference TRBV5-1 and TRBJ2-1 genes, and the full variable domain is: KAGVTQTPRYLIKTRGQQVTLSCSPISGHRSVSWYQQTPGQGLQFLFEYFSETQRNKGNFPGRFSGRQFSNSRSEMNVSTLELGDSALYLCASSSRTSGGYNEQFFGPGTRLTVL.